This is a list of T cell receptor beta chains from one sample in a study of graft-versus-host responses after intestinal transplantation. The antigens for these receptors are not known. Profiled with immunoSEQ multiplex PCR; TCRdb holds only in-frame clones, not every one. Of fewer than 90,000 clones listed, 94% are singletons. The sample consisted of unstimulated CD4+ T cells sorted from spleen or lymph node cells, taken before transplant. The receptors were sampled from a human donor who was the organ donor for an intestinal transplant. CDR3s include the opening cysteine and the closing phenylalanine or tryptophan. Fields, in order: V gene, J gene, D gene, CDR3 length, clone size, CDR3 protein, CDR3 DNA. D genes are given only for firm matches. The size field is filled for only some rows; it gives once, few, many or a size class.

V: TRBV7-2; J: TRBJ2-5; D: -; length: 14; size: -; CDR3: CASSLSFLQETQYF; DNA: TGTGCCAGCAGCTTAAGTTTTCTTCAAGAGACCCAGTACTTC
V: TRBV10-3; J: TRBJ1-1; D: TRBD1; length: 13; size: -; CDR3: CAAYSGGRTEAFF; DNA: TGTGCCGCGTACTCAGGGGGGCGGACTGAAGCTTTCTTT
V: TRBV7-6; J: TRBJ1-1; D: TRBD1; length: 15; size: -; CDR3: CASSLEGGGVTEAFF; DNA: TGTGCCAGCAGCTTAGAGGGAGGGGGCGTGACTGAAGCTTTCTTT
V: TRBV5-1; J: TRBJ2-5; D: -; length: 17; size: -; CDR3: CASSQTQGGSYQETQYF; DNA: TGCGCCAGCAGCCAAACACAGGGCGGATCGTACCAAGAGACCCAGTACTTC
V: TRBV28; J: TRBJ2-7; D: -; length: 14; size: -; CDR3: CASTPSGLSYEQYF; DNA: TGTGCCAGCACTCCCTCGGGTCTATCCTACGAGCAGTACTTC
V: TRBV9; J: TRBJ1-2; D: -; length: 16; size: -; CDR3: CASSSRTISWTAPNTF; DNA: TGTGCCAGCAGCTCCCGCACTATATCGTGGACGGCACCTAACACCTTC
V: TRBV2; J: TRBJ2-1; D: -; length: 13; size: -; CDR3: CASSERRGNEQFF; DNA: TGTGCCAGCAGTGAAAGGAGGGGCAATGAGCAGTTCTTC
V: TRBV2; J: TRBJ1-5; D: -; length: 16; size: -; CDR3: CASSEQGGYSNQPQHF; DNA: TGTGCCAGCAGTGAACAAGGCGGGTATAGCAATCAGCCCCAGCATTTT
V: TRBV2; J: TRBJ2-7; D: -; length: 14; size: -; CDR3: CASGVETGSGEQYF; DNA: TGTGCCAGCGGGGTAGAGACAGGATCCGGCGAGCAGTACTTC
V: TRBV6-4; J: TRBJ1-4; D: -; length: 14; size: -; CDR3: CASSDPQKDEKLFF; DNA: TGTGCCAGCAGTGATCCACAGAAGGACGAAAAACTGTTTTTT
V: TRBV4-1; J: TRBJ1-5; D: -; length: 16; size: -; CDR3: CASSQTNSAGGEPQHF; DNA: TGCGCCAGCAGCCAAACCAATTCTGCAGGAGGGGAGCCCCAGCATTTT
V: TRBV11-2; J: TRBJ1-4; D: -; length: 13; size: -; CDR3: CASSNQGQFALFF; DNA: TGTGCCAGCAGCAATCAAGGACAGTTCGCTCTGTTTTTT
V: TRBV19; J: TRBJ1-2; D: -; length: 13; size: -; CDR3: CASSQTQTYGYTF; DNA: TGTGCCAGTAGCCAGACCCAGACCTATGGCTACACCTTC
V: TRBV19; J: TRBJ2-6; D: -; length: 17; size: -; CDR3: CASSNRVTTSGANVLTF; DNA: TGTGCCAGTAGTAATCGGGTTACCACCTCTGGGGCCAACGTCCTGACTTTC
V: TRBV6-5; J: TRBJ2-3; D: TRBD1; length: 13; size: -; CDR3: CASQTGGTDTQYF; DNA: TGTGCCAGCCAAACAGGGGGTACAGATACGCAGTATTTT
V: TRBV7-3; J: TRBJ1-6; D: TRBD1; length: 16; size: -; CDR3: CASSKGQGVYNSPLHF; DNA: TGTGCCAGCAGCAAGGGACAGGGGGTTTATAATTCACCCCTCCACTTT
V: TRBV5-4; J: TRBJ2-7; D: -; length: 13; size: -; CDR3: CASSFGSDYEQYF; DNA: TGTGCCAGCAGCTTTGGCAGTGACTACGAGCAGTACTTC
V: TRBV5-4; J: TRBJ2-5; D: -; length: 13; size: -; CDR3: CASSLQGTETQYF; DNA: TGTGCCAGCAGCTTGCAGGGGACAGAGACCCAGTACTTC
V: TRBV7-6; J: TRBJ2-7; D: -; length: 14; size: -; CDR3: CASSSRRAAYEQYF; DNA: TGTGCCAGCAGCTCCCGGAGGGCAGCGTACGAGCAGTACTTC
V: TRBV5-1; J: TRBJ1-1; D: -; length: 14; size: -; CDR3: CASSLGQPFTEAFF; DNA: TGCGCCAGCAGCTTGGGACAACCCTTCACTGAAGCTTTCTTT
V: TRBV19; J: TRBJ1-5; D: -; length: 14; size: -; CDR3: CASSIVTGNQPQHF; DNA: TGTGCCAGTAGTATTGTGACGGGAAATCAGCCCCAGCATTTT
V: TRBV10-3; J: TRBJ2-7; D: TRBD2; length: 15; size: -; CDR3: CAISEGLAGVYEQYF; DNA: TGTGCCATCAGTGAGGGACTAGCGGGGGTTTACGAGCAGTACTTC
V: TRBV10-1; J: TRBJ2-2; D: -; length: 13; size: -; CDR3: CASSGAVTGELFF; DNA: TGCGCCAGCAGTGGCGCCGTTACCGGGGAGCTGTTTTTT
V: TRBV6-6; J: TRBJ2-7; D: -; length: 12; size: -; CDR3: CATSRDGYEQYF; DNA: TGTGCCACCTCCCGGGACGGCTACGAGCAGTACTTC
V: TRBV4-3; J: TRBJ2-7; D: -; length: 14; size: few; CDR3: CASSQDQQSYEQYF; DNA: TGCGCCAGCAGCCAAGATCAACAGAGCTACGAGCAGTACTTC
V: TRBV6-4; J: TRBJ2-1; D: TRBD2; length: 15; size: -; CDR3: CASSRLAGASNEQFF; DNA: TGTGCCAGCAGTAGGCTAGCGGGGGCATCCAATGAGCAGTTCTTC
V: TRBV6-6; J: TRBJ1-3; D: -; length: 14; size: few; CDR3: CASVQTASGNTIYF; DNA: TGTGCCAGCGTCCAGACAGCCTCTGGAAACACCATATATTTT
V: TRBV30; J: TRBJ2-2; D: TRBD1; length: 15; size: -; CDR3: CAWSPGTGNTGELFF; DNA: TGTGCCTGGAGTCCCGGGACAGGTAACACCGGGGAGCTGTTTTTT
V: TRBV7-6; J: TRBJ1-5; D: -; length: 14; size: -; CDR3: CASSLALAGQPQHF; DNA: TGTGCCAGCAGCTTAGCGCTGGCAGGGCAGCCCCAGCATTTT
V: TRBV28; J: TRBJ1-5; D: TRBD1; length: 15; size: -; CDR3: CASSFGTASNQPQHF; DNA: TGTGCCAGCAGTTTCGGGACAGCGAGCAATCAGCCCCAGCATTTT
V: TRBV7-2; J: TRBJ2-7; D: -; length: 14; size: -; CDR3: CASSLAGGPHEQYF; DNA: TGTGCCAGCAGCTTAGCGGGGGGGCCCCACGAGCAGTACTTC
V: TRBV12-1; J: TRBJ2-4; D: -; length: 21; size: -; CDR3: CASSFARRDSSIVLAKNIQYF; DNA: TGTGCCAGCAGCTTTGCGCGGCGGGACAGCTCTATAGTACTAGCCAAAAACATTCAGTACTTC